These 19 T cell receptor beta chains share one sample of origin, sequenced in a study of monozygotic twins with inflammatory bowel disease. One entry per CDR3 protein, without DNA, is what TCRdb gives after re-calling the 5' RACE reads. The sample table includes just over 300,000 distinct CDR3 sequences. Sequencing input: blood. The receptors come from a human donor with ulcerative colitis or Crohn's disease, or a healthy co-twin of an affected twin (not recorded which).

This chain uses TRBV29-1 with TRBJ2-1; TCRdb designates TRBD2, a call that cannot be tested without DNA. The CDR3 extends over 14 amino acids. Germline CDR1 is SQVTM and CDR2 is ANQGSEA. CDR3 region: CSYRLAGPGDEQFF.

The chain uses TRBV12-3 or TRBV12-4 and TRBJ2-3; absent DNA, TCRdb's TRBD2 call cannot be checked. The CDR3 is 18 amino acids. The CDR3 loop reads CASSLVLQPAGVTDTQYF.

The gene calls are TRBV7-2 and TRBJ1-2; TCRdb indicates TRBD1, and absent DNA this call remains unverified. The germline V gene encodes CDR1 SGHTA and CDR2 FQGNSA. There are 15 residues in the CDR3. The CDR3 sequence is CASSFDRESVGGYTF. Using reference TRBV7-2 and TRBJ1-2 for the parts outside the CDR3, the full variable domain is GAGVSQSPSNKVTEKGKDVELRCDPISGHTALYWYRQSLGQGLEFLIYFQGNSAPDKSGLPSDRFSAERTGGSVSTLTIQRTQQEDSAVYLCASSFDRESVGGYTFGSGTRLTVV.

The chain combines TRBV6-5 with TRBJ1-2; TCRdb's assignment of TRBD1 cannot be checked, as there is no DNA. The V gene's germline CDR1 is MNHEY and CDR2 SVGAGI. The CDR3 runs to 16 residues. CDR3: CASSSPDLPDNYGYTF.

The chain uses TRBV19 and TRBJ2-5; TCRdb selects TRBD2, and the lack of DNA leaves this call unchecked. Germline CDR1 LNHDA, CDR2 SQIVND (reference sequence). This CDR3 has 14 residues. CDR3 protein: CASRALAGQETQYF.

The chain has TRBV7-2 and TRBJ2-1; TCRdb's assignment of TRBD2 cannot be checked, as there is no DNA. The CDR3 covers 14 residues. Germline V lookup: CDR1 SGHTA, CDR2 FQGNSA. CDR3 in amino acids: CASSQARDLKEQFF.

The gene calls are TRBV6-1 and TRBJ2-3; TCRdb selects TRBD1, and the lack of DNA leaves this call unchecked. Germline lookup yields CDR1 MNHNS and CDR2 SASEGT. The CDR3 sequence is 15 residues long. CDR3 region: CASINGGFSTDTQYF.

This chain connects TRBV28 to TRBJ1-5; TCRdb lists TRBD1, though no DNA is available to test this call. The CDR3 consists of 15 residues. Germline lookup yields CDR1 MDHEN and CDR2 SYDVKM. CDR3: CASRDRQRYNQPQHF.

The J gene is TRBJ2-1, the V gene TRBV28; the TCRdb call, TRBD2, lacks DNA for checking. CDR1 MDHEN and CDR2 SYDVKM come from the germline V gene. The CDR3 is made up of 13 amino acids. The CDR3 sequence is CASSLNGRMEQFF.

The chain recombines TRBV19 with TRBJ2-7; TCRdb calls TRBD1, which cannot be checked without DNA. CDR3 length: 17 residues. Germline CDR1 LNHDA, CDR2 SQIVND (reference sequence). CDR3 sequence reads: CAEESPGTGTKSYEQYF.

CDR3 region: CASSWGQGAVTGELFF. The V gene is TRBV12-3 or TRBV12-4, the J gene TRBJ2-2; TCRdb gives TRBD1 as the D gene, but with no DNA this cannot be confirmed. The CDR3 totals 16 residues.

V is TRBV12-3 or TRBV12-4 and J is TRBJ2-1; as DNA is missing, the TRBD2 call by TCRdb cannot be tested. This CDR3 comprises 16 residues. CDR3 residues: CASSQNSGSRINEQFF.

CDR3 sequence: CASSGSPNYGYTF. V gene TRBV6-2 or TRBV6-3 combines with J gene TRBJ1-2. CDR1 is MNHEY, CDR2 SVGEGT, per germline. The CDR3 spans 13 residues.

The chain links TRBV7-9 to TRBJ2-1; the D call of TRBD1 rests on TCRdb alone, since no DNA is present to check it. Germline V lookup: CDR1 SEHNR, CDR2 FQNEAQ (reference sequence). The CDR3 consists of 17 residues. CDR3 loop: CASSFQSPSGTVNEQFF. Drawing the rest from reference TRBV7-9 and TRBJ2-1, the complete variable domain is DTGVSQNPRHKITKRGQNVTFRCDPISEHNRLYWYRQTLGQGPEFLTYFQNEAQLEKSRLLSDRFSAERPKGSFSTLEIQRTEQGDSAMYLCASSFQSPSGTVNEQFFGPGTRLTVL.

The gene calls are TRBV11-3 and TRBJ2-1; TCRdb gives TRBD1 as the D gene, but with no DNA this cannot be confirmed. The V gene's germline CDR1 is SGHNT and CDR2 YENEEA. The CDR3 extends over 13 amino acids. The CDR3 reads CASSGRVFNEQFF.

The chain joins TRBV20-1 to TRBJ2-4. The CDR3 consists of 14 residues. Germline CDR1 DFQATT, CDR2 SNEGSKA (reference sequence). The CDR3 region is CSVSSGIAKNIQYF.

The chain couples TRBV30 to TRBJ2-1; as DNA is missing, the TRBD1 call by TCRdb cannot be tested. The CDR3 runs 16 residues. The germline V gene has CDR1 GTSNPN and CDR2 SVGIG (reference sequence). CDR3 protein: CAWSGEGDRGLNEQFF.

V usage is TRBV11-3 and J usage is TRBJ2-4. Germline V gene data show CDR1 as SGHNT and CDR2 as YENEEA. The CDR3 runs to 15 residues. CDR3 residues: CASSFSFLAKNIQYF.

J is TRBJ1-3 and V is TRBV29-1; TCRdb names TRBD1, which stays unverified in the absence of DNA. The CDR3 sequence is 16 residues long. Germline lookup yields CDR1 SQVTM and CDR2 ANQGSEA. CDR3 loop: CSVAAGDRFSGNTIYF.